A selection of T cell receptor beta chains follows, all from one sample in a study of T-cell memory formation after mild COVID-19. TCRdb independently ran MiXCR on the 5' RACE reads; one entry per CDR3 protein. The table lists 130,000 to 150,000 distinct CDR3 sequences, roughly 6.2% of them singletons. Material: PBMCs or a T cell subset sorted from them (not recorded which). Source of these receptors: an adult woman who had mild COVID-19 (a few samples of this study predate the infection). Cell type and time point are not known. The CDR3 runs from the conserved cysteine through the conserved F or W. A D gene is named only where the DNA matches it firmly. The size of a clone is reported for some rows only, either as once, few or many, or as a class for expanded clones.

j_call | v_call | d_call | cdr3_length | clone_size | cdr3_nt | cdr3_aa
TRBJ2-2 | TRBV24-1 | NA | 18 | few | TGTGCCACCAGTGATCCCCGTTTGGGCGGCGCGAACACCGGGGAGCTGTTTTTT | CATSDPRLGGANTGELFF
TRBJ2-3 | TRBV18 | NA | 14 | once | TGTGCCAGCTCACCACCCACCCGCACGGATACGCAGTGTTTT | CASSPPTRTDTQCF
TRBJ2-2 | TRBV12-3/TRBV12-4 | TRBD1 | 15 | few | TGTGCCAGCAGGGGGGACAGGCTGGGGACCGGGGAGCTGTTTTTT | CASRGDRLGTGELFF
TRBJ2-2 | TRBV19 | NA | 15 | NA | TGTGCCAGTAGTGTCCTGGGGCAACGGGCCGGGGAGCTGTTTTTT | CASSVLGQRAGELFF
TRBJ2-3 | TRBV6-5 | NA | 14 | many | TGTGCCAGCGGGTTGGGCAGGCAGGGAGATACGCAGTATTTT | CASGLGRQGDTQYF
TRBJ1-1 | TRBV24-1 | NA | 11 | many | TGTGCCACCCGTAAGAACACTGAAGCTTTCTTT | CATRKNTEAFF
TRBJ1-2 | TRBV5-1 | NA | 16 | many | TGCGCCAGCAGCTCCGCGTCCCTCGACCGCGGCTATGGCTACACCTTC | CASSSASLDRGYGYTF
TRBJ1-4 | TRBV6-5 | NA | 14 | many | TGTGCCAGCAGTTACTCGGGGAGATCTGAAAAACTGTTTTTT | CASSYSGRSEKLFF
TRBJ2-7 | TRBV12-3/TRBV12-4 | TRBD2 | 15 | NA | TGTGCCAGCAGACCTACTAGCGGGAGCAGGTACGAGCAGTACTTC | CASRPTSGSRYEQYF
TRBJ2-7 | TRBV7-9 | TRBD2 | 16 | many | TGTGCCAGCAGCTTAGTCGGGAGCGGGAGGGCCGGGGAGCAGTACTTC | CASSLVGSGRAGEQYF
TRBJ1-2 | TRBV6-2/TRBV6-3 | NA | 16 | few | TGTGCCAGCAGTTCCACCTTGGACAGAAGAAACTATGGCTACACCTTC | CASSSTLDRRNYGYTF
TRBJ2-5 | TRBV23-1 | TRBD2 | 16 | few | TGCGCCAGCAGTCAATCGGGGCGGGGGGGCGGAGAGACCCAGTACTTC | CASSQSGRGGGETQYF
TRBJ2-2 | TRBV20-1 | NA | 15 | few | TGCAGTGCTAGAGAAACGGGACTCCTGACCGGGGAGCTGTTTTTT | CSARETGLLTGELFF
TRBJ1-1 | TRBV4-3 | NA | 16 | NA | TGCGCCAGCAGCCAAGAGGCCACGGGGGTAGGGACTGAAGCTTTCTTT | CASSQEATGVGTEAFF
TRBJ2-1 | TRBV12-3/TRBV12-4 | NA | 15 | NA | TGTGCCAGCAGTCCCCGGGGGAGCTTATACAATGAGCAGTTCTTC | CASSPRGSLYNEQFF
TRBJ2-7 | TRBV20-1 | TRBD1 | 15 | many | TGCAGTGCTCCCGGGACAGGGGGTTTAGCCTACGAGCAGTACTTC | CSAPGTGGLAYEQYF
TRBJ2-5 | TRBV2 | TRBD1 | 13 | many | TGTGCCAGCGGAACAGGGGTGCCCGTGACCCAGTACTTC | CASGTGVPVTQYF
TRBJ1-1 | TRBV10-3 | TRBD1 | 16 | many | TGTGCCATCAGTGAGGACAGGGGGCATGGGAACACTGAAGCTTTCTTT | CAISEDRGHGNTEAFF